This T cell receptor beta chain derives from a study of blood T cell repertoires in COVID-19. Overall study: The origin of the acute and convalescent COVID-19 samples was the United States, Italy and Spain.

Clinical histories supplied by participants themselves formed the basis of cohort assignment. The V end was cut by 3 bases, the J end by 8 bases, with 17 bases between. Germline CDR1 reads SNHLY; CDR2 reads FYNNEI. This CDR3 contains 14 residues. Sequenced by immunoSEQ multiplex PCR; TCRdb stores in-frame clones only, minus some. The sample comprises fewer than 200,000 clones, around four fifths of which are singletons, and 15% to 20% rests with the top ten. The chain is built from TRBV2 and TRBJ2-7, with D tentatively TRBD2 (6 bases). This TCR came from a woman in her 50s who had recovered from COVID-19. The sequencing input was PBMCs or T cells enriched from blood (not recorded which). CDR3 nucleotide sequence: TGTGCCAGCAGTGAGGTTAGCGGACTACGAAAGCAGTACTTC. This translates into CASSEVSGLRKQYF.